Following are 2 T cell receptor beta chains from one sample sequenced in a study of blood T cell repertoires in COVID-19. Sequencing used immunoSEQ multiplex PCR; TCRdb keeps in-frame clones, though not all of them. The data show some 230,000 clones, 86% seen once. The sequenced sample was peripheral blood. The receptors originated from a woman between 50 and 59 years old with COVID-19, enrolled during active disease.

The chain combines TRBV10-2 with TRBJ2-1, with 8 bases that match TRBD2. After removal of 1 base from V and 3 bases from J, the junction contained 11 bases not matched to a gene. Germline V gives CDR1 WSHSY, CDR2 SAAADI. CDR3 length equals 18 residues. CDR3 in amino acids: CASSEYGSGAYLYNEQFF. CDR3 DNA sequence: TGCGCCAGCAGTGAGTACGGTAGCGGGGCATATCTCTACAATGAGCAGTTCTTC.

The chain carries TRBV19 and TRBJ1-4; D not certain. CDR3 size: 16 residues. V lost 5 bases and J lost 5, with 18 bases in between. From germline, CDR1 is LNHDA and CDR2 SQIVND (reference sequence). The CDR3 spells CASSPRRPGANEKLFF. DNA of the CDR3: TGTGCCAGTAGTCCCCGCCGCCCGGGAGCGAATGAAAAACTGTTTTTT.